This section outlines one T cell receptor (beta chain) sequence together with its context. The specificity of this receptor is unknown. Base qualities are not provided; no much larger clone lies one nucleotide away. Other DNA sequences within the sample encode an identical CDR3. The donors were healthy, HIV-negative adults with no recently reported acute infections or vaccinations. All donors were Caucasian adults living in Nashville, Tennessee, USA. CD4+ T cells were enriched by magnetic negative selection; naive cells were then positively selected on CD45RA, and the negative fraction formed the memory subset. Blood was collected by leukapheresis, and PBMCs were isolated by Ficoll-Histopaque density gradient centrifugation and then cryopreserved in liquid nitrogen vapor phase. Analytical flow cytometry was used to check the purity and quantity of every magnetically sorted T cell population. From each sorted fraction, genomic DNA was isolated and quantified by UV absorbance on a Nanodrop 2000c.

There are 14 amino acids in the CDR3, from cysteine to phenylalanine inclusive. Here the CDR3 DNA is all that survives: 42 bases in frame from base 1. Clipping removes 4 bases from V and 1 base from J, with 2 as the unmatched junction base count. The germline V gene provides CDR1 SGHRS and CDR2 YFSETQ. This entry belongs to a study of shared clonotypes between healthy human individuals (dated by TCRdb to the early 2020s). Notes on the research overall: A few men and two women, aged 18 to 49 years, made up the cohort. Different laboratories and diverse techniques were used to prepare libraries and sequence TCR repertoires, to increase sequencing depth and limit assay-specific biases. The study deeply sequenced blood TCR repertoires of five healthy adults to estimate repertoire size and the extent of clonotype sharing between individuals. For each donor, CD4 naive and CD4 memory were each given three plates, CD8 naive was given two plates, and CD8 memory was given one plate. Each donor's leukapheresis produced roughly between roughly 0.85 and 10 billion PBMCs. Overall study outcomes, separate from this receptor: Because the study included only a small number of donors, the genetic and exposure-history diversity represented was limited. About 4.5% of naive CD4, 3.5% of naive CD8, approximately 2.2% of memory CD4, and more than 0.35% of memory CD8 clonotypes were shared across several donors. Based on pairwise subsampling, the degree of clonotype sharing among donors was expected to be affected by sequencing depth. Only blood was sampled, and tissue TCR repertoires likely differ from those in blood. Naive subsets generally had larger estimated clonotype richness than memory subsets. Compared with non-shared clonotypes, the clonotypes found in all four sorted-subset donors had higher generation probabilities. Incomplete sequencing was indicated by rarefaction of sorted-subset datasets, despite the large sequencing depth.

Using the deep immunoSEQ assay, multiplex PCR amplified TCR CDR3 regions from genomic DNA. Extracted genomic DNA from each cell subset was distributed evenly across all wells of several immunoSEQ 96-well plates, and each plate was treated as a replicate. For sorted subsets, each replicate PCR was loaded with roughly 0.2 ug genomic DNA, equivalent to some 27,000 T cell genomes. Purified libraries were quantified with a Qubit 3.0 fluorometer, sized on a Bioanalyzer 2100, and re-quantified with the KAPA Library Quantification kit. Every immunoSEQ 96-well plate was sequenced on a dedicated single-read 150-cycle Illumina NextSeq 550 flow cell. Under the source paper's analysis protocol: The immunoSEQ output contained only junctional sequences without quality scores, so filtering could not match that applied to full-length reads. To assign V/J genes and CDR3, sequences were annotated using PyIR, a Python wrapper for IgBLAST v1.9, with IMGT germline references. Reads were removed for weak V/J assignments (E-value above 1e-6), missing CDR3, stop codons, out-of-frame junctions, or ambiguous translated residues. V3J clonotypes were defined by identical inferred V gene, J gene, and CDR3 amino acid sequence. Percentage overlap between repertoires was calculated by dividing the number of shared unique clonotypes by the size of the smaller repertoire. Three approaches were used to assess repertoire richness: RTK rarefaction, the Chao1 estimator, and Recon v2.1 estimates of unobserved clonotypes. For all TCRbeta clonotypes obtained by the gDNA method from a few donors, generation probabilities were computed with OLGA. The table comes from immuneACCESS by way of TCRdb, which keeps in-frame sequences with V and J called. Part of the clones is missing from these tables; in studies checked, under half for an unresolved V gene and the rest for unknown reasons. The DNA gave D and trimming, while V, J and clone size come from that table. This sample gives just under 350,000 clones in total; 73% of them show up just once. The top ten hold more than 9% of the sample.

Specimen: memory CD4+ T cells sorted from blood. The cell subset or site label corresponds to: CD45RA-negative fraction. The sequence was obtained from a young man in good health. The sequence is built from TRBV5-1 and TRBJ2-5, with 9 junctional bases fitting TRBD1. The DNA is TGCGCCAGCAGCGGGGGACAGGGCCAAGAGACCCAGTACTTC. The encoded protein is CASSGGQGQETQYF.